The T cell receptor beta chain under discussion was sequenced for a study of CD8 T cells in Susac syndrome. Findings of the study overall: Susac-specific public clones found in total CD8+ repertoires numbered roughly 15, and those in CD8+ TEMRA repertoires numbered about 5.

V lost 0 bases to trimming and J lost 0 bases, with 15 bases between them. The CDR3 runs 16 residues. Germline V gene lookup returns CDR1 SQVTM and CDR2 ANQGSEA. As regards this clonotype: Its antigen is as yet unknown.

Random hexamers primed reverse transcription of about 0.45 to 1 ug RNA. Amplification of TCR beta CDR3 was carried out by immunoSEQ multiplex PCR, which covered 54 Vbeta and 13 Jbeta segments. One entry per CDR3 protein, called by TCRdb with MiXCR from the immunoSEQ multiplex PCR reads. The sample carries 130,000 or so distinct CDR3 sequences, roughly 94% recorded once. Sequencing of TCR beta was carried out in blood CD8+ and CD4+ T cells. Negative isolation yielded CD8+ and CD4+ T cells; FACS enriched TEMRA cells. Material for sequencing was CD8+ T cells from PBMCs. The sequence was obtained from a human donor with Susac syndrome. The J gene is TRBJ2-7, the V gene TRBV29-1; D ambiguous. Here the CDR3 reads CSVEDRVGPSSYEQYF. CDR3 nucleotide sequence: TGCAGCGTTGAAGATCGGGTAGGGCCGAGCTCCTACGAGCAGTACTTC.